This T cell receptor (beta chain) was captured in a study of T-cell reconstitution after alpha-beta-depleted transplantation in children. V gave up 0 bases and J gave up 3 bases, with 14 bases separating them. CDR1 and CDR2 from the germline V gene are SGHRS and YFSETQ. The CDR3 has 16 amino acids. Preparation of the TCRbeta library was carried out with unique molecular identifiers. TCRdb called the PCR reads again in MiXCR, with one record for every CDR3 protein. The repertoire holds under 140,000 distinct CDR3 sequences, with around 10% as singletons. Ten or more counts support this clonotype. The chain recombines TRBV5-1 with TRBJ2-3, with D perhaps matching TRBD1 (6 bases). This TCR derives from a human donor who donated a stem cell graft to a child with acute lymphoblastic leukemia. The material sequenced was PBMCs from the stem cell graft donor, taken from the stem cell graft. CDR3 DNA sequence: TGCGCCAGCAGCTTGGAAGGCAGGGGTAGGACAGATACGCAGTATTTT. Protein: CASSLEGRGRTDTQYF.